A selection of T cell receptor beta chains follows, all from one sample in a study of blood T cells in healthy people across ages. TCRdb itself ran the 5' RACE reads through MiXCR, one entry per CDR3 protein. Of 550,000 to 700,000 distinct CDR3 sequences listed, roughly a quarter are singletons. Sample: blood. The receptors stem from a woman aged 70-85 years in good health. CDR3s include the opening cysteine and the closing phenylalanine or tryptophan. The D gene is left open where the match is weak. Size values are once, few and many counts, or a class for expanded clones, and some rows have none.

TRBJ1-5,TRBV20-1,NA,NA,CSASGNQPQHF,TGCAGTGCTAGTGGCAATCAGCCCCAGCATTTT
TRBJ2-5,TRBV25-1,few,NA,CASSDGALIETQYF,TGTGCCAGCAGTGATGGGGCTCTGATAGAGACCCAGTACTTC
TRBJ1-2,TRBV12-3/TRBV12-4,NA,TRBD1,CASTAGQGQGYTF,TGTGCCAGCACCGCGGGACAGGGCCAGGGCTACACCTTC
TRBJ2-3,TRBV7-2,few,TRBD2,CASSARGARTDTQYF,TGTGCCAGCAGCGCGCGGGGGGCACGCACAGATACGCAGTATTTT
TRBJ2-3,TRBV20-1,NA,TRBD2,CSTSTSGVTDTQYF,TGCAGTACCTCTACTAGCGGGGTCACAGATACGCAGTATTTT
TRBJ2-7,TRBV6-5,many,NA,CAAGLPSYEQYF,TGTGCCGCGGGACTGCCCTCCTACGAGCAGTACTTC
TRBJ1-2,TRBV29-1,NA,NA,CSVEEGRAHGYTF,TGCAGTGTTGAAGAGGGCAGGGCACATGGCTACACCTTC
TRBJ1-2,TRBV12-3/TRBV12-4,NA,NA,CASSLGGAEGYTF,TGTGCCAGCAGTTTAGGGGGCGCGGAAGGCTACACCTTC
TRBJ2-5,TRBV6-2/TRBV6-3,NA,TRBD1,CASSSDRGKETQYF,TGTGCCAGCAGTTCAGACAGGGGAAAAGAGACCCAGTACTTC
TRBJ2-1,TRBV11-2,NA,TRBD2,CASSASGDSYNEQFF,TGTGCCAGCAGCGCTAGCGGAGACTCCTACAATGAGCAGTTCTTC
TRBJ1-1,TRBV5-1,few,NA,CASSYVVNTEAFF,TGCGCCAGCAGCTACGTCGTGAACACTGAAGCTTTCTTT
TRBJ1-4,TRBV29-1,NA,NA,CSVGEHPGRDEKLFF,TGCAGCGTTGGAGAGCATCCTGGGCGTGATGAAAAACTGTTTTTT
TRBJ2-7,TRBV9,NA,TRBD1,CASNKGQGNYEQYF,TGTGCCAGCAATAAGGGACAGGGAAACTACGAGCAGTACTTC